Below are 28 T cell receptor beta chains sequenced from a single sample in a study of blood T cells in healthy people across ages. Then a second PCR, running roughly 7 to 12 cycles, was carried out with a sample-barcoded 5' primer and a J-beta primer mix. TCRdb called the 5' RACE reads again in MiXCR, with one record for every CDR3 protein. The sample holds under 950,000 distinct CDR3 sequences, about 20% seen once. The sequencing sample was made of blood. The receptors originated from a man in his sixties or seventies in good health.

This chain links TRBV2 with TRBJ2-5, with 10 bases identical to TRBD2. Near its end, the DNA agrees better with TRBJ2-1, so the J call may be wrong. CDR1 SNHLY and CDR2 FYNNEI come from the germline V gene. The CDR3 has 16 residues. The CDR3 protein is CASSEEGLATYNEQFF. The DNA of the CDR3 is TGTGCCAGCAGTGAAGAGGGACTAGCGACCTACAATGAGCAGTTCTTC.

This clonotype has a handful of counts. The rearrangement links TRBV24-1 to TRBJ2-1, with 15 bases identical to TRBD2. This CDR3 contains 17 residues. V gave up 0 bases and J gave up 6 bases; unmatched junction bases: 2. Germline V lookup: CDR1 KGHDR, CDR2 SFDVKD. The CDR3 loop reads CATSDLRTSGGANEQFF. In nucleotides, the CDR3 is TGTGCCACCAGTGATTTGCGGACTAGCGGGGGGGCCAATGAGCAGTTCTTC.

This clonotype was seen only once. The chain couples TRBV7-2 to TRBJ2-1; the match to TRBD2 covers 13 bases. Gene TRBJ2-5 matches the end of the DNA better, so the J call may be wrong. This CDR3 has 14 amino acids. Germline CDR1 is SGHTA and CDR2 is FQGNSA. This chain's CDR3 is CASSRTSGSKAQYF. In DNA, the CDR3 is TGTGCCAGCAGTCGGACTAGCGGGAGTAAGGCCCAGTACTTC.

The chain uses TRBV14 and TRBJ2-3; 9 positions match TRBD2. The ends lost 2 bases at V and 8 bases at J; junction bases unmatched: 17. The CDR3 loop spans 18 amino acids. In germline, CDR1 is SGHDN, CDR2 FVKESK. This CDR3 is CASSQKRGLAHDEGTQYF. The CDR3 bases are TGTGCCAGCAGCCAAAAAAGGGGACTAGCTCACGATGAGGGTACGCAGTATTTT.

The chain joins TRBV3-1 to TRBJ2-7; D not certain. CDR1 and CDR2 from the germline V gene are LGHDT and YNNKEL (reference sequence). The CDR3 loop spans 13 amino acids. The ends were cut back, 7 bases at V and 0 bases at J, with 10 bases in the middle. The CDR3 nucleotides read TGTGCCAGCACCTATGGAAGCTCCTACGAGCAGTACTTC. Translation gives CASTYGSSYEQYF.

J is TRBJ1-4 and V is TRBV10-3, with D perhaps TRBD1 (5 bases). Trimming removed 0 bases from V and 4 bases from J, with 12 bases in between. The CDR3 length is 16 residues. Germline assignment: CDR1 ENHRY and CDR2 SYGVKD. CDR3 region: CAISESGTQVNEKLFF. The CDR3 DNA sequence: TGTGCCATCAGTGAGTCGGGAACACAGGTTAATGAAAAACTGTTTTTT.

In regard to this clonotype: One end of the junction fails to match germline, which may point to a read error. The chain has TRBV11-3 and TRBJ2-5, with D maybe TRBD1 (5 bases). Matching the DNA end better, TRBJ2-7 makes the J call doubtful. This CDR3 is built from 14 residues. Germline assignment: CDR1 SGHNT and CDR2 YENEEA. The CDR3 bases are TGTGCCGGCAGCACCGTGACAGATAGCAACGAGCAGTACTTC. Its translation: CAGSTVTDSNEQYF.

This chain connects TRBV7-9 to TRBJ1-1, with a possible D match to TRBD1 (5 bases). V was cut by 7 bases and J by 10 bases, with 16 bases left in between. CDR3 size: 12 residues. Germline loops: CDR1 SEHNR, CDR2 FQNEAQ (reference sequence). The chain's CDR3 is CASTLAGEIAFF. CDR3 coding DNA: TGTGCCAGCACCTTGGCGGGGGAAATAGCTTTCTTT.

This clonotype was seen more than once but under ten times. The CDR3 reads CASSLAGGIGYTF. CDR3 sequence (DNA): TGTGCCAGCAGTTTGGCAGGGGGCATCGGCTACACCTTC. The V call is TRBV28, the J call TRBJ1-2, with TRBD1 identical over 8 bases. After removal of 3 bases from V and 8 bases from J, the junction contained 5 bases not matched to a gene. From germline, CDR1 is MDHEN and CDR2 SYDVKM. This CDR3 contains 13 residues.

The sample holds a few counts of this clonotype. The chain combines TRBV5-1 with TRBJ2-1; 10 positions agree with TRBD2. The CDR3 sequence is 15 residues long. V dropped 2 bases and J dropped 8; count of bases not matched to a gene: 7. Per the germline V gene, CDR1 is SGHRS and CDR2 is YFSETQ. CDR3 bases: TGCGCCAGCAGCTTACTAGCGGGGCTGGGGGATGAGCAGTTCTTC. Its protein product is CASSLLAGLGDEQFF.

This clonotype was picked up many times. This rearrangement joins TRBV29-1 to TRBJ2-6; D remains ambiguous. Germline lookup yields CDR1 SQVTM and CDR2 ANQGSEA. The CDR3 sequence is 13 residues long. Trimming shortened V by 4 bases and J by 0 bases, and 4 bases separated the two germline ends. For the CDR3, the DNA is TGCAGCGTTGCTGGCTCTGGGGCCAACGTCCTGACTTTC. Translating it yields CSVAGSGANVLTF.

This clonotype was observed at least ten times. The rearrangement uses TRBV7-6 and TRBJ1-2; 7 bases match TRBD1. The V and J ends lost 4 bases and 4 bases, in that order; junction bases with no gene match: 3. CDR1 SGHVS and CDR2 FNYEAQ come from the germline V gene. This CDR3 region has 13 residues. The CDR3 sequence is CASSSGTAYGYTF. DNA for the CDR3: TGTGCCAGCAGCTCAGGGACAGCCTATGGCTACACCTTC.

There are a few counts of this clonotype. As the CDR3 is not closed by the conserved phenylalanine or tryptophan, this likely results from a read error. J is TRBJ2-3 and V is TRBV12-3 or TRBV12-4; D unresolved. With 6 bases removed from V and 2 bases from J, the gap between germline ends came to 12 bases. This CDR3 contains 14 residues. Here the CDR3 reads CASSPVLFTDTQYL. The CDR3 DNA follows: TGTGCCAGCAGCCCGGTACTCTTCACAGATACGCAGTATCTT.

The chain employs TRBV11-2 and TRBJ1-1; D not resolved. Germline V gene lookup returns CDR1 SGHAT and CDR2 FQNNGV. This CDR3 is built from 13 residues. V was shortened by 2 bases and J by 4 bases, with 8 bases between the two germline ends. CDR3 sequence reads: CASSLSRSTEAFF. The CDR3 nucleotides are TGTGCCAGCAGCTTAAGTCGGAGCACTGAAGCTTTCTTT.

This clonotype was picked up a small number of times. The genes are TRBV5-6 and TRBJ2-1; no definite D call. Germline values: CDR1 SGHDT, CDR2 YYEEEE. The CDR3 has 14 residues. V shed 4 bases and J shed 4 bases, with 12 bases lying between them. Here the CDR3 reads CASSPILVYNEQFF. The DNA for the CDR3 is TGTGCCAGCAGCCCGATCCTAGTTTACAATGAGCAGTTCTTC.

Many counts were recorded for this clonotype. This chain uses TRBV5-4 with TRBJ2-1, with 14 bases identical to TRBD2. Trimming cost V 4 bases and J 9 bases; bases outside gene matches: 6. The germline CDR1 and CDR2 sequences are SGHNT and YYREEE (reference sequence). This CDR3 is 15 amino acids long. CDR3 coding DNA: TGTGCCAGCAGCAAAGGACTAGCGGGGGGAACTGAGCAGTTCTTC. It encodes CASSKGLAGGTEQFF.

This clonotype has a handful of counts. The chain uses TRBV29-1 and TRBJ2-1, with D possibly matching TRBD2 (5 bases). The CDR3 spans 11 residues. Germline CDR1 is SQVTM and CDR2 is ANQGSEA. Between the trimmed V and J ends, which lost 4 bases and 10 bases, there was a span of 11 bases. The CDR3 DNA sequence: TGCAGCGTTGTGGATCCGGGGGAGCAGTTCTTC. Residues: CSVVDPGEQFF.

Comment on this clonotype: Germline is not matched at one junction end, which may reflect a read error. The rearrangement joins TRBV24-1 to TRBJ1-2; 11 bases match TRBD1. Germline CDR1 is KGHDR and CDR2 is SFDVKD. The CDR3 runs to 14 residues. In DNA, the CDR3 is TGTGCCACCAGTACGGGACAGGGGGTTCGTGGCCACACCTTC. This gives the protein CATSTGQGVRGHTF.

The chain joins TRBV6-6 to TRBJ2-5; D is unclear. The CDR3 sequence is 11 residues long. Germline V gene data show CDR1 as MNHNY and CDR2 as SVGAGI (reference sequence). The ends were cut back, 10 bases at V and 3 bases at J, with 9 bases in the middle. The CDR3 DNA reads as TGTGCCACCGGACGGGAAGAGACCCAGTACTTC. Translated: CATGREETQYF.

This clonotype showed up many times. V is TRBV29-1 and J is TRBJ1-1, with D unclear. The CDR3 has 11 residues. V lost 0 bases and J lost 1, with 0 bases in between. Germline assignment: CDR1 SQVTM and CDR2 ANQGSEA. This CDR3 reads CSVEENTEAFF. CDR3 sequence (DNA): TGCAGCGTTGAAGAGAACACTGAAGCTTTCTTT. The complete variable domain, with remaining parts taken from reference TRBV29-1 and TRBJ1-1, reads SAVISQKPSRDICQRGTSLTIQCQVDSQVTMMFWYRQQPGQSLTLIATANQGSEATYESGFVIDKFPISRPNLTFSTLTVSNMSPEDSSIYLCSVEENTEAFFGQGTRLTVV.

This clonotype was counted only a few times. The chain joins TRBV5-1 to TRBJ2-7; D gene ambiguous. Deletions cut 2 bases from V and 2 bases from J, with 11 bases between. This CDR3 region has 14 residues. The germline V gene encodes CDR1 SGHRS and CDR2 YFSETQ. CDR3 coding DNA: TGCGCCAGCAGCTTCCTCGCGGCGCCCTACGAGCAGTACTTC. It is translated as CASSFLAAPYEQYF. The complete variable domain, with remaining parts taken from reference TRBV5-1 and TRBJ2-7, reads KAGVTQTPRYLIKTRGQQVTLSCSPISGHRSVSWYQQTPGQGLQFLFEYFSETQRNKGNFPGRFSGRQFSNSRSEMNVSTLELGDSALYLCASSFLAAPYEQYFGPGTRLTVT.

For the CDR3, the DNA is TGCAGCGTTGCGAAGGGGGCCCCCGGGGAGCTGTTTTTT. Its protein product is CSVAKGAPGELFF. The J gene is TRBJ2-2, the V gene TRBV29-1; TRBD1 matches at 7 bases. Losses at the gene ends were 4 bases for V and 6 bases for J; bases not matched to a gene: 5. Germline V gives CDR1 SQVTM, CDR2 ANQGSEA. The CDR3 is made up of 13 amino acids.

This clonotype turned up a few times. This chain links TRBV25-1 with TRBJ2-3; tentatively, D is TRBD1 or TRBD2 (5 bases each). Trimming stripped 0 bases from V and 7 bases from J, with 8 bases between. CDR1 and CDR2 (germline): MGHDK, SYGVNS. There are 13 residues in the CDR3. CDR3 bases: TGTGCCAGCAGTGAATATGGGGGATATACGCAGTATTTT. As protein: CASSEYGGYTQYF.

Comment on this clonotype: Its ends do not fully match the called genes, so a read error is possible. The gene calls are TRBV6-5 and TRBJ2-1, with TRBD1 matching 7 bases. The CDR3 is 15 amino acids. Germline CDR1 is MNHEY and CDR2 is SVGAGI. CDR3 loop: CTSSYWQGVSNEQFF. The CDR3 DNA sequence: TGTACCAGCAGTTACTGGCAGGGGGTGAGCAATGAGCAGTTCTTC.

This clonotype has only a few counts. The CDR3, as DNA: TGCAGTGCTAGAGCCCGCGGGAATCCCCACAATGAGCAGTTCTTC. The encoded protein is CSARARGNPHNEQFF. The chain couples TRBV20-1 to TRBJ2-1, with D possibly matching TRBD2 (6 bases). The CDR3 totals 15 residues. The V end lost 1 base, the J end lost 5 bases, and 15 bases lay between the germline ends. Germline values: CDR1 DFQATT, CDR2 SNEGSKA (reference sequence).

The table lists this clonotype with a few counts. Without the conserved terminal phenylalanine or tryptophan, this CDR3 likely stems from a read error. The genes are TRBV7-4 and TRBJ2-5; the D gene is possibly TRBD2 (6 bases). The CDR3 totals 13 residues. Looked up from germline, CDR1 is SGHVT and CDR2 is SQSDAQ. Trimming pared 2 bases from V and 11 bases from J, leaving 15 bases between. In nucleotides, the CDR3 is TGTGCCAGCAGCTTACGAGGTGGGAGCGGGCAGTACGTC. It is translated as CASSLRGGSGQYV.

This clonotype was observed a few times. J is TRBJ2-3 and V is TRBV5-5; D is ambiguous. The CDR3 is 16 amino acids. V was clipped by 1 base and J by 0 bases, with 12 bases between them. Germline CDR1 reads SGHKS; CDR2 reads YYEKEE (reference sequence). Here the CDR3 reads CASSLRAGTSTDTQYF. The CDR3 DNA is TGTGCCAGCAGCTTGCGGGCCGGAACTAGCACAGATACGCAGTATTTT.

The V and J genes are TRBV7-8 and TRBJ2-1; D not resolved. Trimming stripped 2 bases from V and 9 bases from J, with 8 bases between. The CDR3 length is 12 residues. Germline V CDR1 and CDR2: SGHVS, FQNEAQ. Written as DNA, the CDR3 is TGTGCCAGCAGCTTAACAGATTTTGAGCAGTTCTTC. Its translation: CASSLTDFEQFF.